This T cell receptor beta chain stems from a study of T cell responses to AZD1222 COVID-19 vaccine. Study-wide results and limits: Nearly half of unique spike-specific TCRs reportedly avoided B.1.351 and B.1.1.7 mutated regions.

Profiling relied on immunoSEQ multiplex PCR, and the TCRdb table lists in-frame clones only, not all of them. The sample lists 150,000 or so clones, 90% to 95% occurring once. Germline-derived CDR1 and CDR2 are DFQATT and SNEGSKA (reference sequence). Between the trimmed V and J ends, which lost 6 bases and 5 bases, there was a span of 10 bases. CDR3 length: 11 residues. About this clone: Its antigen is unknown.

The source of this sequence is an adult in good health. The rearrangement links TRBV20-1 to TRBJ2-5; D remains unclear. Source: peripheral blood, taken on day 0 of AZD1222 vaccination. The CDR3 reads CSADRSETQYF. The CDR3 DNA follows: TGCAGTGCGGATCGTAGCGAGACCCAGTACTTC.